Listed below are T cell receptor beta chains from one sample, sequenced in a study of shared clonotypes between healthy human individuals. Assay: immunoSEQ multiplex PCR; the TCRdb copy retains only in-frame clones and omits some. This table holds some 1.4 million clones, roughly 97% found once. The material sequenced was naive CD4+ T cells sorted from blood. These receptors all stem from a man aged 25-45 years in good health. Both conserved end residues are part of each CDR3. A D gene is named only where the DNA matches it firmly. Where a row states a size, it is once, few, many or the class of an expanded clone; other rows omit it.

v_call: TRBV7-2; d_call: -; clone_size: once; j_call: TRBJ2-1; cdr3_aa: CASSLAGIRNEQFF; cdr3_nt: TGTGCCAGCAGCTTAGCGGGGATAAGGAATGAGCAGTTCTTC
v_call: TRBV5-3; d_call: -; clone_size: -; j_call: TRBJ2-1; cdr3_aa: CARSSWTYNEQFF; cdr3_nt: TGTGCCAGAAGCTCTTGGACGTACAATGAGCAGTTCTTC
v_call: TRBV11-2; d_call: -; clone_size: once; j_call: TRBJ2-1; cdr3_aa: CASSSSRASSYNEQFF; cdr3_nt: TGTGCCAGCAGCTCTTCGAGGGCTAGCTCCTACAATGAGCAGTTCTTC
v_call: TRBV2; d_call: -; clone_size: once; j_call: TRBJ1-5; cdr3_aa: CASRRDSTDQPQHF; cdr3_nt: TGTGCCAGCAGGCGAGACAGCACAGATCAGCCCCAGCATTTT
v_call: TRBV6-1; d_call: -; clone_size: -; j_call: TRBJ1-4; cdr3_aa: CASSELFRGYREKLFF; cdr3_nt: TGTGCCAGCAGTGAACTATTTCGGGGTTATCGGGAAAAACTGTTTTTT
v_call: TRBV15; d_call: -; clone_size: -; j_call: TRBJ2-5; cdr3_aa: CATSRDPMGGETQYF; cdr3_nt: TGTGCCACCAGCAGAGACCCTATGGGGGGAGAGACCCAGTACTTC
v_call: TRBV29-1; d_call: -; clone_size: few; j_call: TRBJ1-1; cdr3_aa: CSVASGRATEAFF; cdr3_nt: TGCAGCGTTGCGTCAGGGAGGGCTACTGAAGCTTTCTTT
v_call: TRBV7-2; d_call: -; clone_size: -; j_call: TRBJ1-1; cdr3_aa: CASSSWDGEAFF; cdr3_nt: TGTGCCAGCAGCTCCTGGGACGGAGAAGCTTTCTTT
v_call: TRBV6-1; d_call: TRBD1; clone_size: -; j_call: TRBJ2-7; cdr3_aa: CASSEAGTAGYEQYF; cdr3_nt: TGTGCCAGCAGTGAGGCCGGGACAGCCGGTTACGAGCAGTACTTC
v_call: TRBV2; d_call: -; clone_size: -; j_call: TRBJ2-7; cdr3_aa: CASSAQGLSSYEQYF; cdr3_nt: TGTGCCAGCAGTGCGCAGGGGCTTAGCTCCTACGAGCAGTACTTC
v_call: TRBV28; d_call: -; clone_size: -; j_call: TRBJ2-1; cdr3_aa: CASRPGAHNEQFF; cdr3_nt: TGTGCCAGCAGGCCGGGCGCCCACAATGAGCAGTTCTTC
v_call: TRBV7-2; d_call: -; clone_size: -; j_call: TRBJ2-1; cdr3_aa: CASSPGLPGERWQFF; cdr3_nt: TGTGCCAGCAGCCCAGGGCTCCCTGGTGAACGCTGGCAGTTCTTC
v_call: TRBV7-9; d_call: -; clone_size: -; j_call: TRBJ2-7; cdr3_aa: CASSSAPRTLSYEQYF; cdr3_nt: TGTGCCAGCAGCTCCGCCCCTCGGACTTTATCCTACGAGCAGTACTTC
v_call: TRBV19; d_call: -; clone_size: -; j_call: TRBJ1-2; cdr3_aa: CASSVAGMFNGYTF; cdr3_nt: TGTGCCAGTAGCGTGGCAGGAATGTTTAATGGCTACACCTTC
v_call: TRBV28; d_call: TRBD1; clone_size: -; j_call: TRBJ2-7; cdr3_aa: CASSTDRASSYEQYF; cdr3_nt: TGTGCCAGCAGCACGGACAGGGCCAGCTCCTACGAGCAGTACTTC
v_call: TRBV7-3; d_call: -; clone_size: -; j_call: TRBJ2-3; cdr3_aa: CASSPASTDTQYF; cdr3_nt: TGTGCCAGCAGCCCCGCTAGCACAGATACGCAGTATTTT
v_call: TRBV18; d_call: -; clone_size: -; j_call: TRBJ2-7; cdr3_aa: CASTTGVPSYEQYF; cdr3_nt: TGTGCCAGTACGACAGGAGTCCCCTCATACGAGCAGTACTTC
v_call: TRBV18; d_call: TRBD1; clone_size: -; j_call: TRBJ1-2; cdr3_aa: CASSPRDSYGYTF; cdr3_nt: TGTGCCAGCTCACCAAGGGACAGCTATGGCTACACCTTC
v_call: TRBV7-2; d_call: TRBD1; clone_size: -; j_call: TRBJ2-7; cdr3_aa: CASSLGRDRTYEQYF; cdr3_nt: TGTGCCAGCAGCTTAGGGCGGGACAGGACCTACGAGCAGTACTTC
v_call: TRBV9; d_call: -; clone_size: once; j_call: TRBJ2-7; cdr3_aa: CASSADGHSYEQYF; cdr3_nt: TGTGCCAGCAGCGCGGACGGACACTCCTACGAGCAGTACTTC
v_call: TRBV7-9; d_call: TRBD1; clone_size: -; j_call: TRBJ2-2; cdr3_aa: CASSFPGQGVSGTGELFF; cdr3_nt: TGTGCCAGCAGCTTTCCGGGACAGGGGGTTTCGGGCACCGGGGAGCTGTTTTTT
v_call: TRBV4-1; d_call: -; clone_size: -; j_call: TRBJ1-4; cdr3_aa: CASSQLGGLGKLFF; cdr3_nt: TGCGCCAGCAGCCAATTGGGGGGGTTGGGAAAACTGTTTTTT
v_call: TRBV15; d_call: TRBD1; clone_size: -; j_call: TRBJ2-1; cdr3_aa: CATSSWTGGHNEQFF; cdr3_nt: TGTGCCACCAGCAGTTGGACAGGGGGACACAATGAGCAGTTCTTC
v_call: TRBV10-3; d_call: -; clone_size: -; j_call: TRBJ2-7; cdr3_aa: CATPDGVEQYF; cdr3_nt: TGTGCCACCCCCGACGGGGTCGAGCAGTACTTC
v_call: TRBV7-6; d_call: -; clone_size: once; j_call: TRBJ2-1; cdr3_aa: CASSGYRQGWAYNEQFF; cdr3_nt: TGTGCCAGCAGCGGCTATCGTCAGGGGTGGGCATACAATGAGCAGTTCTTC
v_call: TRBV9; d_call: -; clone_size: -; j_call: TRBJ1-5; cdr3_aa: CASSASVDNQPQHF; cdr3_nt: TGTGCCAGCAGTGCCAGCGTCGATAATCAGCCCCAGCATTTT
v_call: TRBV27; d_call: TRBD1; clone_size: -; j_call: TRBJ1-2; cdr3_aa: CASSLSNRGRDYGYTF; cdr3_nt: TGTGCCAGCAGTTTATCGAACAGGGGGCGGGACTATGGCTACACCTTC
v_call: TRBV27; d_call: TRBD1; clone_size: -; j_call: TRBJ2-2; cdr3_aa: CASSSDRDTGELFF; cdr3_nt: TGTGCCAGCAGCTCGGACAGGGACACCGGGGAGCTGTTTTTT
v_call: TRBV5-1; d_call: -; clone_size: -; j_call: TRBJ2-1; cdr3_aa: CASSLGSGNEQFF; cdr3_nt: TGCGCCAGCAGCTTGGGGAGCGGCAATGAGCAGTTCTTC
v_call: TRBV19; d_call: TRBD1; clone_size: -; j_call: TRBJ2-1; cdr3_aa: CASSAPPGTGLNEQFF; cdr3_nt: TGTGCCAGTAGTGCACCCCCCGGGACAGGGCTGAATGAGCAGTTCTTC
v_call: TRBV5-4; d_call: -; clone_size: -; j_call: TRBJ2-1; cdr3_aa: CASSLTATNEQFF; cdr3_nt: TGTGCCAGCAGCTTGACAGCAACCAATGAGCAGTTCTTC
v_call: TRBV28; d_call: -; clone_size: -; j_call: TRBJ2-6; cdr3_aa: CATSDPGANVLTF; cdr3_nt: TGTGCCACCTCAGACCCTGGGGCCAACGTCCTGACTTTC
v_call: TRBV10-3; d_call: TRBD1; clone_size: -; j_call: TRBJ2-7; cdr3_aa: CAISDGGQGAREQYF; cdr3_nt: TGTGCCATCAGTGATGGAGGACAGGGGGCGCGCGAGCAGTACTTC
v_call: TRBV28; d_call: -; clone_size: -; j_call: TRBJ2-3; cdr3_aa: CASRQGSDHTDTQYF; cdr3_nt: TGTGCCAGCAGACAGGGCTCCGACCACACAGATACGCAGTATTTT
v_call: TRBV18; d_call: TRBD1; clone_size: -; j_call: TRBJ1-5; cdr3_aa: CASSPGTGFNQPQHF; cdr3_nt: TGTGCCAGCTCACCAGGGACAGGCTTCAATCAGCCCCAGCATTTT
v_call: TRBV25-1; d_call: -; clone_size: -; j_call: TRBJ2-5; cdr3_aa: CASSDFGQQETQYF; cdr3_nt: TGTGCCAGCAGTGACTTTGGACAGCAAGAGACCCAGTACTTC
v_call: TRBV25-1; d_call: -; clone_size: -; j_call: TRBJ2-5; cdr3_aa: CASSEWGYETQYF; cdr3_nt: TGTGCCAGCAGTGAATGGGGGTACGAGACCCAGTACTTC
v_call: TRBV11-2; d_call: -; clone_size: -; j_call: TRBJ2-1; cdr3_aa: CASSLYGGNEQFF; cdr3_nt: TGTGCCAGCAGCTTATACGGGGGCAATGAGCAGTTCTTC
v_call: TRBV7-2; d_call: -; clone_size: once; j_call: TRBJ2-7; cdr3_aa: CASSLGGWYEQYF; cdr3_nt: TGTGCCAGCAGCTTAGGTGGATGGTACGAGCAGTACTTC
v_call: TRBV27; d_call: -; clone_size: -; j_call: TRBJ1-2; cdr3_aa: CASRGTPTHYGYTF; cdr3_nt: TGTGCCAGCAGAGGGACGCCCACCCACTATGGCTACACCTTC
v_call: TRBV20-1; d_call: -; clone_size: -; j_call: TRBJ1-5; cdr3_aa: CSAKGGEPQHF; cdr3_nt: TGCAGTGCTAAGGGAGGGGAGCCCCAGCATTTT
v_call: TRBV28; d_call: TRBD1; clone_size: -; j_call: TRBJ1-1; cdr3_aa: CASISWQGARGVNTEAFF; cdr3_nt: TGTGCCAGCATCTCATGGCAGGGGGCGCGAGGGGTGAACACTGAAGCTTTCTTT